A single sample gave rise to the 5 T cell receptor beta chains below, sequenced in a study of CD8+ T cells in alopecia areata. RNA, once extracted, was reverse transcribed into cDNA for use as the sequencing template. Assay: immunoSEQ multiplex PCR; the TCRdb copy retains only in-frame clones and omits some. Of 90,000 to 100,000 clones listed, 35% to 50% are singletons. The sequenced sample was CD4+ T cells sorted from blood. The source of these receptors is a human donor with alopecia areata.

The chain carries TRBV6-5 and TRBJ1-2; no clear D. The V and J ends lost 0 bases and 4 bases respectively, with 6 bases between them. The germline gives CDR1 MNHEY, CDR2 SVGAGI. The CDR3 runs 13 residues. The CDR3: CASSYSSLYGYTF. The CDR3 DNA reads TGTGCCAGCAGTTACTCGAGTCTCTATGGCTACACCTTC.

This chain connects TRBV2 to TRBJ2-1; D possibly corresponds to TRBD2 (5 bases). Per the germline V gene, CDR1 is SNHLY and CDR2 is FYNNEI. The V gene lost 4 bases and the J gene lost 8 bases, with 9 bases spanning the gap. The CDR3 length is 12 residues. The DNA of the CDR3 is TGTGCCAGCAGTGGGAGGTGGGATGAGCAGTTCTTC. Amino acid sequence: CASSGRWDEQFF.

This clone came up a few times. V gene TRBV29-1 combines with J gene TRBJ1-1, with unresolved D. Trimming took off 5 bases at V and 0 bases at J, with 16 bases between the two ends. Germline V gives CDR1 SQVTM, CDR2 ANQGSEA. This CDR3 spans 15 amino acids. The chain's CDR3 is CSVSRTVEMNTEAFF. The CDR3 nucleotides are TGCAGCGTTAGCCGGACCGTTGAAATGAACACTGAAGCTTTCTTT.

This clone was seen more than once but under ten times. The chain joins TRBV6-6 to TRBJ1-5; the D gene is possibly TRBD1 (5 bases). Germline V gene lookup returns CDR1 MNHNY and CDR2 SVGAGI (reference sequence). This CDR3 is 14 amino acids long. V lost 6 bases, J lost 5 bases, and 14 bases lay in between. The CDR3 coding sequence is TGTGCCAGCAGGCACCGGGACTTCGATCAGCCCCAGCATTTT. It codes for CASRHRDFDQPQHF.

This clone was found a few times. It may be a read error: a sequence one base away is much more abundant. The V gene is TRBV2, the J gene TRBJ2-6; D call uncertain. Trimming stripped 6 bases from V and 0 bases from J, with 3 bases between. The CDR3 contains 13 residues. In germline, CDR1 is SNHLY, CDR2 FYNNEI. The CDR3 nucleotides read TGTGCCAGCAGGGACTCTGGGGCCAACGTCCTGACTTTC. This translates into CASRDSGANVLTF.